Reported below is one TCR beta chain. Many counts were recorded for this clonotype. Its antigen specificity is not known. Qualities for individual bases were not recorded, and no much larger clone is one base off. Per the publication, the time point label means: newly diagnosed GD, antithyroid drugs for less than 3 months. RNA was extracted from PBMCs in TRIzol for both TCR sequencing and RNA sequencing. The diagnosis of Graves' disease followed American Thyroid Association guidelines. The patients came from an endocrinology department in Xi'an, China. Each patient gave around 9.2 milliliters of peripheral blood, collected in an EDTA anticoagulant tube. Ficoll Paque Plus density gradient separation was used to isolate PBMCs, and no further T cell sorting was done. RNA quality was checked with an Agilent 2100 Bioanalyzer and agarose gel, and concentration with a NanoDrop 2000. Libraries were made using multiplex PCR. This sample was sequenced with an Illumina HiSeq 4000. To build TCR beta libraries, CDR3 regions were amplified by Arm-PCR using iRepertoire HTBI primers. PCR products were gel purified before sequencing. The paper's processing steps were these. Across samples, about 63 TRBV and roughly 15 TRBJ segments were identified and used for gene usage analysis of CDR3 amino acid clonotypes. COPE and FqMerger were used to merge the filtered high-quality paired reads into contigs. BLAST was used to align contigs to IMGT TRBV, TRBD and TRBJ reference genes, with CDR3 defined following IMGT. Any clonotype with a frequency above 0.1% was counted as a highly expanded clone. Shannon entropy served as the measure of repertoire diversity, while the Gini coefficient captured V-J evenness. Clonotypes shared by more than one individual were considered public. Through fastp at Q25 and MiXCR, TCRdb rebuilt clones from the public reads, retaining in-frame beta chains. Duplicate CDR3 protein sequences are folded into a single record with the most common DNA and genes. The V and J calls were determined by TCRdb, not by the authors. The sample table shows just over 600,000 distinct CDR3 sequences, and approximately 15% are seen once. The ten largest make up 15% to 20% of the sample.

Looking up the germline V gene (reference sequence) yields CDR1 MNHEY and CDR2 SMNVEV. Germline trimming amounts to 3 bases on V and 3 bases on J, with 5 as the count of junction bases outside the gene matches. The CDR3 holds 16 amino acids from the cysteine to the phenylalanine. Of all the DNA, just the CDR3 is kept, 48 bases in frame from base 1. The sample is drawn from a study of regulatory T cells in long-lasting Graves disease (dated by TCRdb to the early 2020s). About the study as a whole: In the newly diagnosed Graves' disease group, patients had been taking antithyroid drugs for less than 3 months. The study was conducted in China and was registered as a clinical trial. Peripheral blood TCR sequencing and RNA sequencing compared persistent Graves' disease patients with newly diagnosed Graves' disease patients. A total of about 35 samples underwent TCR sequencing, from roughly 13 patients with persistent Graves' disease and 20 patients with newly diagnosed Graves' disease.

Points the paper makes about the study in general: Sequencing and analysis were restricted to the TCR beta chain. The authors noted that the small sample size was a limitation that may lower accuracy. Persistent patients shared more public clonotypes among themselves (more than 2,500) than newly diagnosed patients did (over 900). Persistent Graves' disease patients showed lower TCR Shannon entropy and fewer highly expanded clones than newly diagnosed patients, suggesting clonal expansion. Preferential use of TRBV28, TRBJ1-2 and TRBJ2-5 was observed in persistent disease, whereas TRBV20-1 and TRBJ2-1 were favored in newly diagnosed disease. The study examined only peripheral blood because the primary lesion, thyroid tissue, could not be accessed.

A further study also used this sample, focusing on T cells in Graves' hyperthyroidism and ophthalmopathy. Taken from the second paper: A patient counted as having stable Graves' hyperthyroidism if no progression to ophthalmopathy occurred over 18 months of follow-up. Hyperthyroidism patients were newly diagnosed, with disease duration under 2 months, and aged 18 to 65 years. Patients with uncontrolled infections, other autoimmune diseases, pregnancy or lactation were excluded. Clinical symptoms, serum thyroxine and TRAb, thyroid ultrasound, and orbital computed tomography formed the basis for the diagnoses. A first-round RT-PCR of the TCR CDR3 used the HTBI primer set with the Qiagen OneStep RT-PCR kit. Most expanded thyroid clonotypes (frequency above 0.001) were also detected in blood, suggesting blood repertoires may reflect thyroid immune responses. Ophthalmopathy was separated from stable hyperthyroidism by a 13 V-J signature model, with just over 85% sensitivity and roughly 81% specificity obtained in cross-validation and 80%/75% obtained in testing. In validation, the model predicted progression to ophthalmopathy with 55% to 71% sensitivity and 72% to 75% specificity, a median of around six months before onset. A discovery cohort of around 100 patients, 43 with Graves' ophthalmopathy and 57 with stable Graves' hyperthyroidism, was used to find distinguishing TCR V-J signatures. Whether ophthalmopathy could be predicted prospectively was tested in an independent validation cohort made up of roughly 19 hyperthyroidism patients plus 17 patients who later progressed to ophthalmopathy. The 95 to 100 discovery patients were randomly split 7:3 into training and test sets. In addition, the study compared T-cell repertoires in thyroid tissue and in blood from over 5 Graves' hyperthyroidism patients. Once sampling was done, hyperthyroidism patients were given methimazole at a starting dose of 30 mg daily, whereas ophthalmopathy patients were given high-dose intravenous methylprednisolone. Libraries were constructed in a second round of multiplex PCR, after which size selection and purification were carried out. The libraries were sequenced on an Illumina HiSeq2000 using paired-end 100 bp reads. SOAPnuke was used to process the raw data, removing reads that contained adapters or uncalled bases, had a mean Phred below 15, or lacked an exact match to the constant primer or identifier. High-quality paired reads were merged using COPE v1.2.5, and each unique nucleotide sequence was defined as a clonotype. Clonotypes were aligned to IMGT TRBV, TRBD and TRBJ reference segments using MiTCR v1.1. The analysis was restricted to V-J combinations with a frequency above 0.0001, which together covered 99% to 99.2% of the repertoires. A TCS score was defined as the ratio between F50 (clonal expansion) and ExV (chaos), using BLOSUM62-based TCRdist between CDR3 peptides within each V-J. Welch's t-statistics and random forest reduced fewer than 600 V-J features to roughly 13, which were used in a naive Bayes classifier (R e1071). No statistical method was used to fix the sample size in advance, and group allocation was not hidden from the investigators. The paper reports TCR Vbeta CDR3 sequencing of over 130 peripheral blood samples: over 40 ophthalmopathy, roughly 74 hyperthyroidism and around 17 progressor patients.

Source: peripheral blood mononuclear cells (PBMCs), taken at new diagnosis, from a patient treated with antithyroid drugs. Rearrangement joined TRBV27 to TRBJ2-2; 9 bases in between match TRBD2. The clonotype originates from a woman aged 25-40 years with Graves disease. Donor details come from another sample of the same person, matched by shared clones. The CDR3 protein is CASSFTLAGDTGELFF. The DNA sequence is TGTGCCAGCAGTTTCACCTTAGCGGGAGACACCGGGGAGCTGTTTTTT.